This TCR beta chain was identified in a study of shared clonotypes between healthy human individuals. J was trimmed by 3 bases and V by 5 bases; bases with no gene match: 5. Germline CDR1 KGHSH, CDR2 LQKENI. The CDR3 totals 14 residues. Profiling relied on immunoSEQ multiplex PCR, and the TCRdb table lists in-frame clones only, not all of them. The repertoire consists of about 1 million clones, with around 74% occurring once and the leading ten covering about 1.5%. The sequence derives from a man younger than 35 in good health. The chain uses TRBV18 and TRBJ2-3, with 7 bases that match TRBD1. The sample comprised memory CD4+ T cells sorted from blood. The subset is: CD45RA-negative fraction. CDR3 bases: TGTGCCAGCTCAGAACAGGGGTGGACAGATACGCAGTATTTT. It yields the protein CASSEQGWTDTQYF.